These T cell receptor beta chains were read from a single sample in a study of OX40 agonist ivuxolimab in advanced cancers. Repertoires were generated with immunoSEQ multiplex PCR, while TCRdb's copy carries only in-frame clones and drops some. The sample contains 65,000 to 85,000 clones, around 90% of which appear only once. The sample was CD4+ or CD8+ T cells sorted from blood, taken in a trial of the OX40 agonist ivuxolimab. Source of these receptors: an adult with an advanced solid tumor such as melanoma, head and neck, liver or kidney cancer. Both conserved end residues are part of each CDR3. The D gene is left open where the match is weak. Clone size is stated in some rows and not others, as once, few, many or a class when expanded.

J,D,size,V,DNA,CDR3
TRBJ2-1,TRBD1,-,TRBV7-9,TGTGCCAGCAGCCGACAGGGCGATGAGCAGTTCTTC,CASSRQGDEQFF
TRBJ1-3,-,-,TRBV5-1,TGCGCCAGCAGCCAACAGGGAGGTGGAAACACCATATATTTT,CASSQQGGGNTIYF
TRBJ2-1,-,-,TRBV6-6,TGTGCCAGCAGTTACCGGGCAGCCACGAACAATGAGCAGTTCTTC,CASSYRAATNNEQFF
TRBJ2-7,-,-,TRBV7-3,TGTGCCAGCAGCTTAATGGGGCGCGAGCAGTACTTC,CASSLMGREQYF
TRBJ2-7,TRBD1,once,TRBV10-3,TGTGCCATCAGTGAGGCGACCAGGGGGCTTACCGAGCAGTACTTC,CAISEATRGLTEQYF
TRBJ2-7,-,-,TRBV5-1,TGCGCCAGCAGCTTTCGCCCAGGGGACGAGCAGTACTTC,CASSFRPGDEQYF
TRBJ2-5,TRBD2,-,TRBV4-1,TGCGCCAGCAGCCAAGCCCAACTAGCGGGGTTCCAAGAGACCCAGTACTTC,CASSQAQLAGFQETQYF
TRBJ1-5,TRBD1,-,TRBV2,TGTGCCAGCAGTGATACAGGGGGCAATCAGCCCCAGCATTTT,CASSDTGGNQPQHF
TRBJ1-6,TRBD1,few,TRBV19,TGTGCCAGTAGTGGGCAGGGGGAGTATAATTCACCCCTCCACTTT,CASSGQGEYNSPLHF
TRBJ2-5,-,-,TRBV18,TGTGCCAGCTCACCACCAAGCCGCCAAGAGACCCAGTACTTC,CASSPPSRQETQYF
TRBJ1-6,-,-,TRBV5-1,TGCGCCAGCAGCTTGGACAGTCGTTCACCCCTCCACTTT,CASSLDSRSPLHF
TRBJ2-7,TRBD1,few,TRBV29-1,TGCAGCGTCAAGGGGGGACAGGGCCGCTACGAGCAGTACTTC,CSVKGGQGRYEQYF
TRBJ1-2,TRBD1,-,TRBV7-9,TGTGCCAGCAGCATCGGACAGGGGGCCTACTATGGCTACACCTTC,CASSIGQGAYYGYTF
TRBJ2-6,-,-,TRBV5-6,TGTGCCAGCAGCTTATCTAACTCTGGGGCCAACGTCCTGACTTTC,CASSLSNSGANVLTF
TRBJ1-1,-,-,TRBV5-5,TGTGCCAGCAGCCCGCGGACCATGAACACTGAAGCTTTCTTT,CASSPRTMNTEAFF
TRBJ2-7,TRBD1,-,TRBV19,TGTGCCAGTAGTTCGGGGACAGCATCCTACGAGCAGTACTTC,CASSSGTASYEQYF
TRBJ2-5,TRBD2,-,TRBV2,TGTGCCAGCAGTGGCAGGGGACTAGTGGGAGGGGGAGAGACCCAGTACTTC,CASSGRGLVGGGETQYF
TRBJ2-1,-,-,TRBV2,TGTGCCAGCAGTGAAGAGTGGGGTGGATACTCCAATGAGCAGTTCTTC,CASSEEWGGYSNEQFF
TRBJ1-2,-,-,TRBV5-1,TGCGCCAGCAGCACCGGACAGTATGGCTACACCTTC,CASSTGQYGYTF
TRBJ1-4,-,-,TRBV6-5,TGTGCCAGTTGGGGGACTAATGAAAAACTGTTTTTT,CASWGTNEKLFF
TRBJ1-3,-,-,TRBV11-2,TGTGCCAGCAGCTTTACAGGGTTTGGAAACACCATATATTTT,CASSFTGFGNTIYF
TRBJ2-2,-,-,TRBV7-9,TGTGCCAGCAGCTCTACAGGGTTCACCGGGGAGCTGTTTTTT,CASSSTGFTGELFF
TRBJ2-7,TRBD2,few,TRBV28,TGTGCCAGCAGGGCTAGCGGCTCCTACGAGCAGTACTTC,CASRASGSYEQYF
TRBJ2-3,TRBD1,-,TRBV13,TGTGCCAGCAGCGGGGGGACAGGGTGGACAGATACGCAGTATTTT,CASSGGTGWTDTQYF
TRBJ2-7,-,-,TRBV6-1,TGTGCCAGCGGGGGACGGGGGACCTACGAGCAGTACTTC,CASGGRGTYEQYF
TRBJ1-2,-,once,TRBV18,TGTGCCAGCTCACCAGGGGGGAACTATGGCTACACCTTC,CASSPGGNYGYTF
TRBJ2-7,TRBD1,-,TRBV7-7,TGTGCTAGCAGCTTAGCTCCCCCCGGGACAGGGCCCTACGAGCAGTACTTC,CASSLAPPGTGPYEQYF
TRBJ1-1,-,-,TRBV5-1,TGCGCCAGCAGCGCAGGTCCGGGCGGGTCTGAAGCTTTCTTT,CASSAGPGGSEAFF
TRBJ2-2,-,-,TRBV13,TGTGCCAGCAGCCCCCCGGGGGCGTGGAACACCGGGGAGCTGTTTTTT,CASSPPGAWNTGELFF
TRBJ2-1,TRBD2,-,TRBV7-9,TGTGCCAGCAGCTTTGGACTAGCCGACAATGAGCAGTTCTTC,CASSFGLADNEQFF
TRBJ2-3,TRBD2,-,TRBV9,TGTGCCAGCAGCGTAGCCGCTCCTAGCGGGAGCACAGATACGCAGTATTTT,CASSVAAPSGSTDTQYF
TRBJ2-7,-,-,TRBV18,TGTGCCAGCTCACCACCGACCCTCCTCTACGAGCAGTACTTC,CASSPPTLLYEQYF
TRBJ2-5,-,-,TRBV28,TGTGCCAGCAGCTTGAGGGGGAGTTGGCAGGAGACCCAGTACTTC,CASSLRGSWQETQYF
TRBJ1-4,-,-,TRBV4-1,TGCGCCAGCAGCCCCCGGACAGTCATTAATGAAAAACTGTTTTTT,CASSPRTVINEKLFF
TRBJ2-2,TRBD1,-,TRBV13,TGTGCCAGCAGCTTAGTGGCACAGGGGCTTCTTAACACCGGGGAGCTGTTTTTT,CASSLVAQGLLNTGELFF
TRBJ1-4,TRBD1,-,TRBV6-6,TGTGCCAGCAAACAGGGGGCACGAGAAAAACTGTTTTTT,CASKQGAREKLFF
TRBJ2-3,TRBD2,-,TRBV15,TGTGCCACCTCAACTTTTTCCGGGACTAGCGTCACAGATACGCAGTATTTT,CATSTFSGTSVTDTQYF
TRBJ1-6,TRBD1,-,TRBV6-1,TGTGCCAGCAGTTCCCCGGGACAGGGCGGTTCACCCCTCCACTTT,CASSSPGQGGSPLHF
TRBJ1-3,TRBD1,-,TRBV6-6,TGTGCCAGCAAAAGGACAGGGGGACCTTCTGGAAACACCATATATTTT,CASKRTGGPSGNTIYF